This record looks at one T cell receptor beta chain sequence and its context. Other DNA sequences within the sample encode an identical CDR3. CD45RA-negative memory and CD45RA+ naive subsets were split from the CD4+ cells. Libraries were prepared by immunoSEQ multiplex PCR; TCRdb keeps only in-frame clonotypes and omits some of them. The sample carries 800,000 to 1,200,000 clones, about four fifths recorded once. The sample comes from a study of shared clonotypes between healthy human individuals. Germline loops: CDR1 SGHRS, CDR2 YFSETQ. The CDR3 loop spans 14 amino acids. V was cut by 0 bases and J by 4 bases, with 7 bases left in between.

Sequences were obtained from memory CD4+ T cells from PBMCs. Subset defined: CD45RA-negative fraction. This clonotype was sampled from a young man in good health. Some clones in this sample may be carry-over from other donors' samples. This rearrangement joins TRBV5-1 to TRBJ2-2; D call uncertain. The CDR3 is CASSLVLGTGELFF. The DNA for the CDR3 is TGCGCCAGCAGCTTGGTCTTAGGCACCGGGGAGCTGTTTTTT.